The entry that follows covers one T cell receptor beta chain sequence. What it binds is not known. The entry originates in a study of CD4+ T cells in melanoma. Germline V lookup: CDR1 MNHEY, CDR2 SVGAGI. There are 14 residues in the CDR3. V was trimmed by 0 bases and J by 5 bases, leaving 10 bases between them. Clones were read by immunoSEQ multiplex PCR, and TCRdb kept only the in-frame ones, dropping some. The sample consists of roughly 110,000 clones, 80% to 95% of them appearing once. General study points: Diverse differentiation states were reported for melanoma neoantigen-specific CD4+ T cells.

The rearrangement joins TRBV6-5 to TRBJ1-1; D is ambiguous. This TCR came from a human donor with melanoma. Material: peripheral blood. The CDR3 DNA reads as TGTGCCAGCAGTTACTCGTCTGGGGAGACTGAAGCTTTCTTT. Amino acid sequence: CASSYSSGETEAFF.